This entry features one T cell receptor (beta chain) sequence. The sample is drawn from a study of type 1 regulatory T cells. Looking at the study overall: This in vitro CD4 product, T-allo10, is enriched for Tr1 cells and alloantigen-specific.

Using its own MiXCR run on the reads, TCRdb lists one record per CDR3 protein. The table records 15,000 to 20,000 distinct CDR3 sequences, more than 8.5% of them present only once. Sequences were obtained from CD4+ T cells, either the whole sample or a sorted fraction (not recorded which). The TCR was taken from a human donor in good health.

CDR3 coding DNA: TGCAGCGCCGGAACCACTAATGAAAAACTGTTTTTT. Protein: CSAGTTNEKLFF. This chain connects TRBV29-1 to TRBJ1-4; D is unclear. In germline, CDR1 is SQVTM, CDR2 ANQGSEA. This CDR3 comprises 12 residues. Trimming removed 7 bases at V and 2 bases at J, with 8 bases between.